The clone carrying this TCR beta chain was observed a few times. The data stem from a study of T-cell reconstitution after alpha-beta-depleted transplantation in children. Using unique molecular identifiers, the investigators prepared the TCRbeta library. One entry per CDR3 protein, called by TCRdb with MiXCR from the PCR reads. The table includes approximately 400,000 distinct CDR3 sequences, roughly a tenth detected once. V dropped 9 bases and J dropped 6; count of bases not matched to a gene: 10. Germline V gene data show CDR1 as ENHRY and CDR2 as SYGVKD. The CDR3 has 13 residues. The genes are TRBV10-3 and TRBJ2-7; 8 bases map to TRBD1. Sequenced material: PBMCs from the stem cell graft donor, taken from the stem cell graft. The TCR sequence derives from a human donor who donated a stem cell graft to a child with acute myeloid leukemia. Here the CDR3 DNA reads TGTGCCATTTTAGGACAGGGCGCGGGCGAGCAGTACTTC. It codes for CAILGQGAGEQYF.